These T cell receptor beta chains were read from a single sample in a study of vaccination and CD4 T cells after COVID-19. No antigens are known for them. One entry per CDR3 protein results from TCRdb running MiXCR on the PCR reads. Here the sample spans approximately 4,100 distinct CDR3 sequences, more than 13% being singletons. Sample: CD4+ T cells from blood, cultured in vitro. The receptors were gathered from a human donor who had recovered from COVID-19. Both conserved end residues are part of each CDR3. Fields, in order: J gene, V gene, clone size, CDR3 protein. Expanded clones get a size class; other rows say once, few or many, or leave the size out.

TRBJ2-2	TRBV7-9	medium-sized	CASSLVGKQATNTGELFF
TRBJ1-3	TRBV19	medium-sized	CASSIDHGNTIYF
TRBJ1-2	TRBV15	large	CATSTPGQGARGYTF
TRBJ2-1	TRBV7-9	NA	CASSLTGGTNEQFF
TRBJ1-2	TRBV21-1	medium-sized	CASSKDQGLYGYTF
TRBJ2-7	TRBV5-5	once	CASSLVPGNRDEQYF
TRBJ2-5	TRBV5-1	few	CASSPPGTETQYF
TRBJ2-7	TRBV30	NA	CAWSVTGRSYEQYF
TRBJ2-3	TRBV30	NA	CAWSLGLAGGPDTQYF
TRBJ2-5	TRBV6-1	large	CASRRGDETQYF
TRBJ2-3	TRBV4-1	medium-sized	CASSQDLGTYSTDTQYF
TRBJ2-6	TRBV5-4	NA	CASSLAAGGLGANVLTF
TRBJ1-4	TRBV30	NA	CAWSIQISGEGLFF
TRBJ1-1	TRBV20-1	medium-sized	CSAREQLNTEAFF
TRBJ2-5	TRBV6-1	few	CASSTETGVSETQYF
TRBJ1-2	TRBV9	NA	CASSEGTGSIYGYTF
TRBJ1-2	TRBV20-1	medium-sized	CSGVQGLSNYGYTF
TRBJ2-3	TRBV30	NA	CAWRVGYTDTQYF
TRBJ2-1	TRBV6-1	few	CASSAWTGAVGEQFF
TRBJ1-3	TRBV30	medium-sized	CAWGPGTGGSGNTIYF
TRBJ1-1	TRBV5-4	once	CASSLQGTEAFF
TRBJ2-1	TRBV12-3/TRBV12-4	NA	CASSLRYYNEQFF